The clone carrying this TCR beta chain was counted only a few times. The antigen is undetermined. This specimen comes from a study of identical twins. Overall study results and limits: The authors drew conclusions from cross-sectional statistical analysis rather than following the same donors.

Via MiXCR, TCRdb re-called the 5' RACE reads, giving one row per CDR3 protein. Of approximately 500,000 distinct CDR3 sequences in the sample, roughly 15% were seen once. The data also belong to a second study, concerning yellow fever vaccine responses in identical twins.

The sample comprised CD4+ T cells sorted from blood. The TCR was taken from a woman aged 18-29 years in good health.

The chain's CDR3 is CASSLAGRTGGATQYF. The CDR3 DNA reads as TGTGCCAGCAGTTTAGCGGGAAGGACAGGGGGCGCGACCCAGTACTTC. The V and J genes are TRBV12-3 or TRBV12-4 and TRBJ2-5; 11 bases map to TRBD1. V dropped 0 bases and J dropped 7; count of bases not matched to a gene: 7. The CDR3 sequence is 16 residues long.